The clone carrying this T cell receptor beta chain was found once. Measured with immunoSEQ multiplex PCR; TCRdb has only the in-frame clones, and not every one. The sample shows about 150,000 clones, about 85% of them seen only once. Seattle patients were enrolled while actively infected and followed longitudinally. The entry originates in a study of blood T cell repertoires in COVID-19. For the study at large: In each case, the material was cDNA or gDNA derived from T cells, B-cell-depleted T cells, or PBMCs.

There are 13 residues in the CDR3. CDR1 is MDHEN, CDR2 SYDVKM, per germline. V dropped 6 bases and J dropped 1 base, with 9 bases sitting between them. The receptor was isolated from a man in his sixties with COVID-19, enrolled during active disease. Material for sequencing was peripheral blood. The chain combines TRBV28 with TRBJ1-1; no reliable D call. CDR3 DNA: TGTGCCAGCAGGGAATCAGGGAACACTGAAGCTTTCTTT. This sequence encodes CASRESGNTEAFF.